This passage covers 25 T cell receptor beta chains from one sample sequenced in a study of a mutant IDH1 vaccine in newly diagnosed glioma. Time point reported: baseline, week 1 (first vaccination visit). Treatment defined: pre-vaccination baseline after standard-of-care therapy. Assay: immunoSEQ multiplex PCR; the TCRdb copy retains only in-frame clones and omits some. The sample consists of roughly 35,000 clones, about 85% of them appearing once. The material was PBMCs, obtained from a glioma patient treated with radiotherapy, temozolomide or both. These receptors were taken from a woman aged 40-49 years with glioma.

The J gene is TRBJ2-1, the V gene TRBV7-2; no reliable D call. V gave up 4 bases and J gave up 7 bases, with 5 bases separating them. Looked up from germline, CDR1 is SGHTA and CDR2 is FQGNSA. There are 11 residues in the CDR3. For the CDR3, the DNA is TGTGCCAGCAGCTCAAGGAATGAGCAGTTCTTC. Protein product: CASSSRNEQFF.

The chain is built from TRBV7-8 and TRBJ1-2; 11 bases are shared with TRBD1. V was clipped by 5 bases and J by 4 bases; unmatched bases: 3. CDR1 SGHVS and CDR2 FQNEAQ come from the germline V gene. The CDR3 is made up of 14 amino acids. CDR3 sequence reads: CASSPDRGPYGYTF. CDR3 DNA: TGTGCCAGCAGCCCGGACAGGGGGCCCTATGGCTACACCTTC.

The genes are TRBV2 and TRBJ1-2, with 9 bases aligning to TRBD1. Germline V gene sequence: CDR1 SNHLY, CDR2 FYNNEI. This CDR3 is 16 amino acids long. Trimming at V came to 6 bases and at J to 2 bases, leaving 10 bases not matched to a gene. This chain's CDR3 is CASRDRGRAGNYGYTF. The CDR3 bases are TGTGCCAGCAGGGACAGGGGACGTGCCGGGAACTATGGCTACACCTTC.

This clone appeared a few times. This chain links TRBV6-5 with TRBJ1-2, with D tentatively TRBD1 (6 bases). V dropped 5 bases and J dropped 6 bases, with 16 bases sitting between them. CDR3 length equals 14 residues. The germline CDR1 and CDR2 sequences are MNHEY and SVGAGI. As DNA, the CDR3 is TGTGCCAGCAGTATACAGGGAGGGGCGGATGGCTACACCTTC. This translates into CASSIQGGADGYTF.

The chain recombines TRBV7-8 with TRBJ1-4; D unclear. This CDR3 comprises 14 residues. CDR1 is SGHVS and CDR2 is FQNEAQ in the germline V gene. V lost 1 base, J lost 8 bases, and 11 bases lay in between. Here the CDR3 DNA reads TGTGCCAGCAGCTTAGGAGGCACGGTGGAAAAACTGTTTTTT. Translating gives CASSLGGTVEKLFF.

The chain has TRBV19 and TRBJ2-5; TRBD2 matches 15 bases. The V gene end was trimmed by 10 bases and the J gene end by 1 base; junction bases not matched to a gene: 4. Germline V gene lookup returns CDR1 LNHDA and CDR2 SQIVND (reference sequence). CDR3 length: 15 amino acids. The CDR3 sequence is CATGGLAGGQETQYF. The CDR3, as DNA: TGTGCCACCGGGGGACTAGCGGGGGGCCAAGAGACCCAGTACTTC.

The chain joins TRBV18 to TRBJ1-1; tentatively, D is TRBD1 (5 bases). The CDR3 covers 13 residues. The germline gives CDR1 KGHSH, CDR2 LQKENI. The ends were cut back, 5 bases at V and 1 base at J, with 8 bases in the middle. CDR3 in DNA: TGTGCCAGCTCATCTACAGGGAACACTGAAGCTTTCTTT. Translated, it gives CASSSTGNTEAFF.

The genes are TRBV2 and TRBJ1-5, with D maybe TRBD1 (5 bases). Looked up from germline, CDR1 is SNHLY and CDR2 is FYNNEI. Trimming removed 1 base from V and 9 bases from J, with 7 bases in between. The CDR3 is 12 amino acids. The CDR3 nucleotides are TGTGCCAGCAGTGAAGGGGGGAGGCCCCAGCATTTT. Residues: CASSEGGRPQHF.

This clone was observed a few times. This chain joins TRBV5-8 and TRBJ1-6; 8 bases are a match to TRBD1. Trimming removed 4 bases from V and 10 bases from J; junction bases left unmatched: 10. CDR1 SGHTS and CDR2 YDEGEE come from the germline V gene. The CDR3 spans 15 residues. The DNA for the CDR3 is TGTGCCAGCAGCGTTACGGACAGGGCGGACTCACCCCTCCACTTT. This sequence encodes CASSVTDRADSPLHF.

The genes are TRBV9 and TRBJ1-6; perhaps TRBD1 as D (5 bases). Germline V lookup: CDR1 SGDLS, CDR2 YYNGEE. This CDR3 region has 14 residues. V was trimmed by 4 bases and J by 7 bases, leaving 12 bases between them. CDR3 DNA sequence: TGTGCCAGCAGCCAAGGGACGGGGAATTCACCCCTCCACTTT. Translating gives CASSQGTGNSPLHF.

The chain carries TRBV5-6 and TRBJ2-1; maybe TRBD1 (6 bases). Trimming pared 2 bases from V and 3 bases from J, leaving 18 bases between. From germline, CDR1 is SGHDT and CDR2 YYEEEE. The CDR3 is 17 amino acids. This CDR3 is CASSLPRLAGDYNEQFF. Here the CDR3 DNA reads TGTGCCAGCAGCTTACCCCGTCTGGCAGGGGACTACAATGAGCAGTTCTTC.

This chain uses TRBV11-3 with TRBJ1-6; D possibly corresponds to TRBD1 (5 bases). V was shortened by 0 bases and J by 9 bases, with 6 bases between the two germline ends. The germline V gene has CDR1 SGHNT and CDR2 YENEEA. This CDR3 region has 13 residues. The CDR3 reads CASSLEGGSPLHF. CDR3 sequence (DNA): TGTGCCAGCAGCTTAGAGGGGGGTTCACCCCTCCACTTT. The variable domain in full, completed from reference TRBV11-3 and TRBJ1-6, reads EAGVVQSPRYKIIEKKQPVAFWCNPISGHNTLYWYLQNLGQGPELLIRYENEEAVDDSQLPKDRFSAERLKGVDSTLKIQPAELGDSAVYLCASSLEGGSPLHFGNGTRLTVT.

V usage is TRBV7-2 and J usage is TRBJ1-2; D call uncertain. This CDR3 contains 15 residues. V was clipped by 1 base and J by 0 bases, with 9 bases between them. CDR1 is SGHTA and CDR2 is FQGNSA in the germline V gene. The CDR3 protein is CASSLGRAANYGYTF. CDR3 DNA sequence: TGTGCCAGCAGCTTAGGGAGGGCGGCTAACTATGGCTACACCTTC.

The chain couples TRBV5-5 to TRBJ1-4; no reliable D call. Per germline, CDR1 SGHKS and CDR2 YYEKEE (reference sequence). The ends were cut back, 4 bases at V and 7 bases at J, with 14 bases in the middle. This CDR3 is built from 14 residues. The CDR3 protein is CASSARRGREKLFF. The CDR3 nucleotides read TGTGCCAGCAGCGCTCGGCGGGGTCGTGAAAAACTGTTTTTT.

The sample holds one count of this clone. V is TRBV4-3 and J is TRBJ2-4; TRBD1 or TRBD2 may be the D gene (5 bases each). V was shortened by 4 bases and J by 7 bases, with 17 bases between the two germline ends. Germline assignment: CDR1 LGHNA and CDR2 YSLEER. The CDR3 consists of 15 residues. In DNA form, the CDR3 reads TGCGCCAGCAGCCGGTGGTCCTCCGAGGGGAACATTCAGTACTTC. Translated: CASSRWSSEGNIQYF.

CDR3 residues: CASSPQAGGSQETQYF. The CDR3 coding sequence is TGTGCCAGCAGCCCGCAGGCGGGGGGATCCCAAGAGACCCAGTACTTC. J is TRBJ2-5 and V is TRBV4-2; 8 positions match TRBD2. The CDR3 has 16 amino acids. Per germline, CDR1 LGHNA and CDR2 YNFKEQ. V trimming: 4 bases; J trimming: 1 base; junction bases outside the gene matches: 8.

The chain uses TRBV10-2 and TRBJ1-4; the D gene is possibly TRBD1 (5 bases). V lost 3 bases, J lost 4 bases, and 9 bases lay in between. CDR3 size: 14 residues. Germline V gene data show CDR1 as WSHSY and CDR2 as SAAADI. CDR3 amino acids: CASSDPGGNEKLFF. The CDR3, as DNA: TGCGCCAGCAGTGATCCCGGGGGTAATGAAAAACTGTTTTTT.

This clone was recorded once. The rearrangement links TRBV6-1 to TRBJ1-4; D is undetermined. Germline CDR1 reads MNHNS; CDR2 reads SASEGT. The CDR3 runs to 15 residues. V was clipped by 0 bases and J by 3 bases, with 8 bases between them. The CDR3 sequence is CASSEAIIPNEKLFF. The CDR3 DNA follows: TGTGCCAGCAGTGAAGCAATCATTCCTAATGAAAAACTGTTTTTT.

This chain uses TRBV4-2 with TRBJ1-2; a weak D match, TRBD1 (5 bases). This CDR3 contains 15 residues. V was cut by 0 bases and J by 8 bases, with 16 bases left in between. Germline V lookup: CDR1 LGHNA, CDR2 YNFKEQ. The CDR3: CASSQEYGAGGGYTF. The CDR3, as DNA: TGTGCCAGCAGCCAAGAATATGGGGCAGGAGGGGGCTACACCTTC.

This chain joins TRBV19 and TRBJ2-3, with 10 positions matching TRBD2. V lost 4 bases, J lost 3 bases, and 1 base stayed unmatched. The CDR3 has 14 residues. Looked up from germline, CDR1 is LNHDA and CDR2 is SQIVND (reference sequence). This CDR3 is CASSTSGGTDTQYF. CDR3 in DNA: TGTGCCAGTAGTACTAGCGGGGGTACAGATACGCAGTATTTT. The complete variable domain, with remaining parts taken from reference TRBV19 and TRBJ2-3, reads DGGITQSPKYLFRKEGQNVTLSCEQNLNHDAMYWYRQDPGQGLRLIYYSQIVNDFQKGDIAEGYSVSREKKESFPLTVTSAQKNPTAFYLCASSTSGGTDTQYFGPGTRLTVL.

The rearrangement links TRBV5-1 to TRBJ2-7; 12 nucleotides match TRBD2. Trimming at V came to 5 bases and at J to 3 bases, leaving 6 bases not matched to a gene. Looked up from germline, CDR1 is SGHRS and CDR2 is YFSETQ. This CDR3 spans 15 amino acids. The CDR3 region is CASRLLAGGDYEQYF. The DNA for the CDR3 is TGCGCCAGCAGACTACTAGCGGGAGGAGACTACGAGCAGTACTTC.

The chain employs TRBV2 and TRBJ2-3; D tentatively reads TRBD1 or TRBD2 (5 bases each). V was shortened by 8 bases and J by 2 bases, with 20 bases between the two germline ends. The CDR3 is 16 residues long. Per the germline V gene, CDR1 is SNHLY and CDR2 is FYNNEI. CDR3 nucleotides: TGTGCCAGCCTCCTACGAGGGGTACAGTCCACAGATACGCAGTATTTT. It yields the protein CASLLRGVQSTDTQYF.

The chain carries TRBV5-5 and TRBJ1-4, with D possibly TRBD1 on 5 matching bases. V lost 4 bases to trimming and J lost 0 bases, with 16 bases between them. The CDR3 loop spans 17 amino acids. Germline assignment: CDR1 SGHKS and CDR2 YYEKEE (reference sequence). The CDR3 DNA reads TGTGCCAGCAGCGCCAGACCGGGGGGTGCAACTAATGAAAAACTGTTTTTT. This translates into CASSARPGGATNEKLFF.

The rearrangement links TRBV10-1 to TRBJ2-5; D remains ambiguous. Germline V gene sequence: CDR1 WNHNN, CDR2 SYGVQD (reference sequence). Trimming stripped 5 bases from V and 2 bases from J, with 9 bases between. The CDR3 totals 13 residues. CDR3 nucleotides: TGCGCCAGCAGTATAGCCGGGCAAGAGACCCAGTACTTC. Protein sequence: CASSIAGQETQYF.

The V call is TRBV5-1, the J call TRBJ2-1, with 11 bases lining up with TRBD2. V lost 5 bases and J lost 3; bases outside the gene matches: 4. Germline V gene data show CDR1 as SGHRS and CDR2 as YFSETQ. CDR3 length equals 15 residues. CDR3 DNA sequence: TGCGCCAGCAGGAAACTAGCGGGGGACTACAATGAGCAGTTCTTC. This translates into CASRKLAGDYNEQFF.